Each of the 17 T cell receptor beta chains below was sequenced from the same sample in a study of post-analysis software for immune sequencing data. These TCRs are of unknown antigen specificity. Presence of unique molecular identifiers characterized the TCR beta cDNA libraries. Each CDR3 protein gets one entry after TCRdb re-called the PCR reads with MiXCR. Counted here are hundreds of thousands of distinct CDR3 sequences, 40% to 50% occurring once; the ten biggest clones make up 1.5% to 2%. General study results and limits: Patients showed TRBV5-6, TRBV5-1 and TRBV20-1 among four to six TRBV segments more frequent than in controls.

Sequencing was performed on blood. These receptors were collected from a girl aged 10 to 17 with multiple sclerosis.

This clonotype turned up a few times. CDR3 in amino acids: CSASSGARADTQYF. In nucleotides, the CDR3 is TGCAGTGCTAGTAGCGGAGCGCGAGCAGATACGCAGTATTTT. This sequence joins TRBV20-1 and TRBJ2-3, with D perhaps matching TRBD2 (6 bases). Deletions cut 3 bases from V and 4 bases from J, with 14 bases between. This CDR3 spans 14 amino acids. The germline gives CDR1 DFQATT, CDR2 SNEGSKA (reference sequence).

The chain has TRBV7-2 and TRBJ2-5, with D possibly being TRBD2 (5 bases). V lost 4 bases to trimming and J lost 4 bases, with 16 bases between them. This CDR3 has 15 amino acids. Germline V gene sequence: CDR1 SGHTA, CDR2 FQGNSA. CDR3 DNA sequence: TGTGCCAGCAGCTCAGCGCGGGCTACCCGAGAGACCCAGTACTTC. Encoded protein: CASSSARATRETQYF.

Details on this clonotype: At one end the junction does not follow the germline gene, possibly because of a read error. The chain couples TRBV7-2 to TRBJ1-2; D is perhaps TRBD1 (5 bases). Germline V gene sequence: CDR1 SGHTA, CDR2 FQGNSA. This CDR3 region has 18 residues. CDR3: CAGSLAKLSIGGFYGYTF. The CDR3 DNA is TGTGCCGGCAGCTTAGCAAAACTGAGCATCGGGGGATTCTATGGCTACACCTTC.

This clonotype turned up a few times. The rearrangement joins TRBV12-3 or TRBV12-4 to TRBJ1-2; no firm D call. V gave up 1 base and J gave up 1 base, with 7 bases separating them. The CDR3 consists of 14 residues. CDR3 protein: CASSLVLRNYGYTF. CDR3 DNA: TGTGCCAGCAGTTTAGTCCTGCGTAACTATGGCTACACCTTC.

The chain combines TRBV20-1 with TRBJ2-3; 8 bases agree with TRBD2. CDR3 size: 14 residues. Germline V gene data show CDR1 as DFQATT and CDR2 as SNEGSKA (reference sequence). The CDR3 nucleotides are TGCAGCGGGAGGGACCCTAGGGACACAGATACGCAGTATTTT. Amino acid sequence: CSGRDPRDTDTQYF.

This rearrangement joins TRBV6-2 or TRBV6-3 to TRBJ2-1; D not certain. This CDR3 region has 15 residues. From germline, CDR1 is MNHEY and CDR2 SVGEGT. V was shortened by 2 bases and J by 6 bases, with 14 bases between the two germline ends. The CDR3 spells CASSYPRLVLNEQFF. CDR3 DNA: TGTGCCAGCAGTTACCCCCGACTGGTGCTCAATGAGCAGTTCTTC.

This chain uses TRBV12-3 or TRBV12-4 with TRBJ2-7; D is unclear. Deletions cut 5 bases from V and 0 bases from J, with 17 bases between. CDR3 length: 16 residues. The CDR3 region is CASSRGRRQSSYEQYF. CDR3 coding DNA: TGTGCCAGCAGTCGAGGACGGAGACAAAGCTCCTACGAGCAGTACTTC.

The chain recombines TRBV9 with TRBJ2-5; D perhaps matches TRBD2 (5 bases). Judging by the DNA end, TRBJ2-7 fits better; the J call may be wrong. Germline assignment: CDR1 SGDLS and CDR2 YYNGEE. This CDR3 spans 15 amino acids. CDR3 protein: CASSVPPGSLYEQYF. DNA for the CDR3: TGTGCCAGCAGCGTTCCTCCGGGATCCCTATACGAGCAGTACTTC.

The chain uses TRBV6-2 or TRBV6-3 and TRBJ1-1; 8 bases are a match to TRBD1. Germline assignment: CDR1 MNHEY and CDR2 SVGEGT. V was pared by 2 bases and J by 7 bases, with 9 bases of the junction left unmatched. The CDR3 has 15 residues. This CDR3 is CASSYRGQVKIEAFF. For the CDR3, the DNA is TGTGCCAGCAGTTACCGGGGACAGGTTAAGATTGAAGCTTTCTTT.

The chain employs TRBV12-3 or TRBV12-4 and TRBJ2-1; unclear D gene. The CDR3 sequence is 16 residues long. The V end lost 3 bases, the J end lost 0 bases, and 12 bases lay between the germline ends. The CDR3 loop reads CASSFHPESSYNEQFF. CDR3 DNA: TGTGCCAGCAGTTTCCACCCGGAGAGCTCCTACAATGAGCAGTTCTTC.

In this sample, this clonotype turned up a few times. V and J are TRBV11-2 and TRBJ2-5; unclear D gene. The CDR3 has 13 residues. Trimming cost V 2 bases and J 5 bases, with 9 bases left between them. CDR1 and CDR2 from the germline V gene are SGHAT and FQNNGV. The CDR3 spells CASSLSESETQYF. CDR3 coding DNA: TGTGCCAGCAGCTTATCAGAGTCGGAGACCCAGTACTTC.

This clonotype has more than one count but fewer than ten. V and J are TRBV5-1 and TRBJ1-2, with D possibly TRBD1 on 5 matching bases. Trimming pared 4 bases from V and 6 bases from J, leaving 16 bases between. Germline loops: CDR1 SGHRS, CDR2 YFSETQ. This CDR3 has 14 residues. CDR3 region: CASSPGHRENGYTF. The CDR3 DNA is TGCGCCAGCAGCCCCGGACATAGGGAGAATGGCTACACCTTC.

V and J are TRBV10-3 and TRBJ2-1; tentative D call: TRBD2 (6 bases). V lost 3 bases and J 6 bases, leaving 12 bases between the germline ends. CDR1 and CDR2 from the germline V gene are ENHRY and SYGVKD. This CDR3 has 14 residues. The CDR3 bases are TGTGCCATCAGTGAAAGTAGGGACTTCAATGAGCAGTTCTTC. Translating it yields CAISESRDFNEQFF.

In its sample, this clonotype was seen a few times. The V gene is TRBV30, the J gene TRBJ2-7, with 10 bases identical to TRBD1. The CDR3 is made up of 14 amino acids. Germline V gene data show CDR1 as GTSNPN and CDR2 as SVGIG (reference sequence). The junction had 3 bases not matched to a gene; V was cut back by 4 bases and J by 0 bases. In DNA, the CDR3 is TGTGCCTGGAAAGGACAGGGGGTCTCCTACGAGCAGTACTTC. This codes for CAWKGQGVSYEQYF.

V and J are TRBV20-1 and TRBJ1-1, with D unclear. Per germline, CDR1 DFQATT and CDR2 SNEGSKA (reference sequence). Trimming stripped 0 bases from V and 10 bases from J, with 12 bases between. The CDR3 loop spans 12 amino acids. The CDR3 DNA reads TGCAGTGCTAGAGACAGGCCCATCGGAGCTTTCTTT. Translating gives CSARDRPIGAFF.

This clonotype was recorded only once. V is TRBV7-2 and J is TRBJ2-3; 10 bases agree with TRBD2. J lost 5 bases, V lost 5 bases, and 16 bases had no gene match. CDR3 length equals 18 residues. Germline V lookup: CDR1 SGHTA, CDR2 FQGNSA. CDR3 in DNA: TGTGCCAGCAGCCTGGGGGGGTACTGGACTAGCGGCAAAGATACGCAGTATTTT. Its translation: CASSLGGYWTSGKDTQYF. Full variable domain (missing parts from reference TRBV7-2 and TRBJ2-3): GAGVSQSPSNKVTEKGKDVELRCDPISGHTALYWYRQSLGQGLEFLIYFQGNSAPDKSGLPSDRFSAERTGGSVSTLTIQRTQQEDSAVYLCASSLGGYWTSGKDTQYFGPGTRLTVL.

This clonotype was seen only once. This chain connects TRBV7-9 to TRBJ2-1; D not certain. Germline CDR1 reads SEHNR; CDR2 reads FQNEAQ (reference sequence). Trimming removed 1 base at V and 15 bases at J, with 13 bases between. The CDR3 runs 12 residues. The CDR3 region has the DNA TGTGCCAGCAGCTTAGTAGTAACGGAGAGGTTCTTC. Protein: CASSLVVTERFF.